One and the same sample provided the 2 T cell receptor beta chains below, sequenced in a study of molecular identifiers for immune sequencing clone quantification. TCRdb called the PCR reads again in MiXCR, with one record for every CDR3 protein. The data show more than 450,000 distinct CDR3 sequences, with about a quarter seen just once and roughly 0.79% held by the top ten. The sequenced sample was naive CD8+ T cells from blood, with Jurkat cell RNA spiked in. Subset: FACS-sorted CD8+CD4-CCR7+CD45RA+ naive T cells. These receptors originate from a human donor in good health. Some libraries in this study had Jurkat cell RNA spiked in.

This clonotype was seen only a few times. This sequence joins TRBV5-5 and TRBJ2-7, with 12 bases aligning to TRBD2. V shed 5 bases and J 5 bases; nucleotides not matched to a gene: 14. CDR3 length: 17 amino acids. CDR1 is SGHKS and CDR2 is YYEKEE in the germline V gene (reference sequence). The CDR3 spells CASSGRQTSGRIHEQYF. The CDR3 nucleotides read TGTGCCAGCAGTGGGCGGCAGACTAGCGGGAGAATCCACGAGCAGTACTTC.

This clonotype appeared a few times. V is TRBV7-9 and J is TRBJ2-1; 9 bases agree with TRBD2. Looked up from germline, CDR1 is SEHNR and CDR2 is FQNEAQ (reference sequence). The CDR3 length is 15 residues. With V trimmed by 5 bases and J by 7 bases, 9 bases remained unmatched. This CDR3 reads CASSPLAGHPNEQFF. CDR3 sequence (DNA): TGTGCCAGCAGCCCACTAGCGGGTCATCCTAATGAGCAGTTCTTC.